One and the same sample provided the 2 T cell receptor beta chains below, sequenced in a study of CD8 T cells in ankylosing spondylitis. TCRdb itself ran the 5' RACE reads through MiXCR, one entry per CDR3 protein. This sample has roughly 120,000 distinct CDR3 sequences, with approximately 13% found just once. The sample taken for sequencing was blood, either unsorted or a sorted T cell fraction (not recorded which). These TCRs come from a female donor with ankylosing spondylitis or in good health (not recorded which).

This clonotype was counted ten times or more. The chain carries TRBV5-1 and TRBJ2-3, with 11 bases aligning to TRBD2. Losses at the gene ends were 0 bases for V and 2 bases for J; bases not matched to a gene: 5. Germline loops: CDR1 SGHRS, CDR2 YFSETQ. This CDR3 spans 17 amino acids. This chain's CDR3 is CASSLANSGGVTDTQYF. CDR3 DNA sequence: TGCGCCAGCAGCTTGGCGAATAGCGGGGGGGTCACAGATACGCAGTATTTT.

There are many counts of this clonotype. The V and J genes are TRBV29-1 and TRBJ1-2; 7 bases align to TRBD1. The CDR3 is 15 residues long. Per the germline V gene, CDR1 is SQVTM and CDR2 is ANQGSEA. V shed 8 bases and J 5 bases; nucleotides not matched to a gene: 17. The CDR3 sequence is CSLISGGSPSYGYTF. DNA of the CDR3: TGCAGCTTGATTTCAGGGGGATCCCCCTCTTATGGCTACACCTTC.